This paragraph reports one T cell receptor beta chain. The antigen is not known. TCRdb re-analysed the reads in MiXCR, keeping a single row per CDR3 protein. The table shows approximately 500,000 distinct CDR3 sequences, with 30% to 40% occurring only once. The V gene lost 5 bases and the J gene lost 5 bases, with 18 bases spanning the gap. From germline, CDR1 is MDHEN and CDR2 SYDVKM. There are 15 residues in the CDR3. This specimen comes from a study of T cell repertoires in cytomegalovirus infection. For the study at large: It was the public TCR beta signatures that indicated both CMV infection and matching HLA type. Overall study results and limits: CMV carriers having the relevant HLA were flagged by cumulative public TCR beta family frequency. HLA-C-restricted, CMV-specific TCR beta clonotypes were dominant ex vivo.

This chain joins TRBV28 and TRBJ1-1; D may be TRBD1 (5 bases). The starting material was cultured PBMCs, obtained from culture after CMV antigen stimulation. The receptor was derived from a human donor in good health (CMV status not recorded). Some clones in this sample may be carry-over from other donors' samples. CDR3 nucleotides: TGTGCCAGCAGTCCAATAGACTGGGGGAGTACTGAAGCTTTCTTT. Protein product: CASSPIDWGSTEAFF.